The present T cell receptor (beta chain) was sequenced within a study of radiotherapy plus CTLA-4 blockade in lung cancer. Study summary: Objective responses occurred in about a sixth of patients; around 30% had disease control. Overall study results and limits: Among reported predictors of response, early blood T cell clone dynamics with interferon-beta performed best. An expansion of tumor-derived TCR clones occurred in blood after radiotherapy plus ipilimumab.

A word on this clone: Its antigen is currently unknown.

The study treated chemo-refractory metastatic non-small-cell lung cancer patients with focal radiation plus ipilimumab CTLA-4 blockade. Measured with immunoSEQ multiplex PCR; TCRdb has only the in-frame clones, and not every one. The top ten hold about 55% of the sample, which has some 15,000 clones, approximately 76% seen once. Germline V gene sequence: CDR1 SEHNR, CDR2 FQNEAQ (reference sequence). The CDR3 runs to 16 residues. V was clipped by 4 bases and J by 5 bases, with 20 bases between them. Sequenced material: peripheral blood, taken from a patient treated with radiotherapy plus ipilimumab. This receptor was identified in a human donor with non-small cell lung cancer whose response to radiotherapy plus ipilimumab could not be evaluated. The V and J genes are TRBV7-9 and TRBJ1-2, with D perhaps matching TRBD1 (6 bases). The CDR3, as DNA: TGTGCCAGCAGCTCAAGCTTGGGGGGGGCAAATTATGGCTACACCTTC. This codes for CASSSSLGGANYGYTF.